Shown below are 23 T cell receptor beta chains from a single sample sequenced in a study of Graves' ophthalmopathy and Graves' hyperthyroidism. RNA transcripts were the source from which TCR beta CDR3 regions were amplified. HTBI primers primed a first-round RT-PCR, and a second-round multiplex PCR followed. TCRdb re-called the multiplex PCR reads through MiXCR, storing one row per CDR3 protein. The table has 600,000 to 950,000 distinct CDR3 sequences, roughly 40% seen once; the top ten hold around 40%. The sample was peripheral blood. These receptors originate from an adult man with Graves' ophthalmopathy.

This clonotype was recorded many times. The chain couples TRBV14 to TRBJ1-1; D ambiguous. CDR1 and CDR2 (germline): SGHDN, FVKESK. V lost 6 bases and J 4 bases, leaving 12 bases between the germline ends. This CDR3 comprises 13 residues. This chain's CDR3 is CASRPLVPTEAFF. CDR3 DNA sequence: TGTGCCAGCAGGCCATTGGTTCCCACTGAAGCTTTCTTT. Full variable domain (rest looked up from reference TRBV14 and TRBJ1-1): EAGVTQFPSHSVIEKGQTVTLRCDPISGHDNLYWYRRVMGKEIKFLLHFVKESKQDESGMPNNRFLAERTGGTYSTLKVQPAELEDSGVYFCASRPLVPTEAFFGQGTRLTVV.

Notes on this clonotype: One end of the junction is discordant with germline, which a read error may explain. The CDR3 protein is CASSYSMGRGRPANTEAFF. The CDR3 nucleotides read TGTGCCAGCAGTTATTCCATGGGCAGGGGCCGACCAGCGAACACTGAAGCTTTCTTT. V gene TRBV10-3 combines with J gene TRBJ1-1; possible D gene TRBD1, 6 bases. The CDR3 extends over 19 amino acids. Per the germline V gene, CDR1 is ENHRY and CDR2 is SYGVKD.

DNA of the CDR3: TGTGCCATCAGTGAGCCCCGCTGGGATTACGAGCAGTACTTC. Translation gives CAISEPRWDYEQYF. The rearrangement joins TRBV10-3 to TRBJ2-7; D remains unclear. The germline gives CDR1 ENHRY, CDR2 SYGVKD. Trimming pared 2 bases from V and 4 bases from J, leaving 12 bases between. The CDR3 spans 14 residues.

The CDR3 DNA sequence: TGCAGCGTGTGGGGACAGGGACCCTACGAGCAGTACTTC. Amino acids: CSVWGQGPYEQYF. The gene calls are TRBV29-1 and TRBJ2-7, with 9 positions matching TRBD1. V shed 6 bases and J 2 bases; nucleotides not matched to a gene: 5. Germline lookup yields CDR1 SQVTM and CDR2 ANQGSEA. CDR3 length equals 13 residues.

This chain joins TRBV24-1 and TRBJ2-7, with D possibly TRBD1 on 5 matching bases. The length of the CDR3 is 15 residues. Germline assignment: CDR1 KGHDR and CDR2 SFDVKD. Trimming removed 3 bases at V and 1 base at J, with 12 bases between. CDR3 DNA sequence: TGTGCCACCAGTGATCGCGACAGCCTGTCCTACGAGCAGTACTTC. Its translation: CATSDRDSLSYEQYF.

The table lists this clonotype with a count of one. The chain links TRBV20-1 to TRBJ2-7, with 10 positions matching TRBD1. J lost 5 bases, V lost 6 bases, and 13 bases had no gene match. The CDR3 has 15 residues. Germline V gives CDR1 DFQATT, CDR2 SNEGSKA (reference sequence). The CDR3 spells CSASIGGQGSNEQYF. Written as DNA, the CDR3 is TGCAGTGCCTCAATAGGGGGACAGGGGTCCAACGAGCAGTACTTC.

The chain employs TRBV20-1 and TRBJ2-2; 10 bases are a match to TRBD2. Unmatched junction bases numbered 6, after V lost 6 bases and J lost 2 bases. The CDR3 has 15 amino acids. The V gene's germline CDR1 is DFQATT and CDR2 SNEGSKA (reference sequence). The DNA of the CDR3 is TGCAGTGCCCATAGCGGGAGGATTAACACCGGGGAGCTGTTTTTT. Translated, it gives CSAHSGRINTGELFF.

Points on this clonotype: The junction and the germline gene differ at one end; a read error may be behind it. The CDR3 spells CASSLGTAAEALF. The CDR3 DNA reads as TGTGCCAGCAGTCTTGGGACAGCCGCTGAAGCTCTCTTT. The chain links TRBV12-3 or TRBV12-4 to TRBJ1-1, with TRBD1 identical over 7 bases. The CDR3 totals 13 residues.

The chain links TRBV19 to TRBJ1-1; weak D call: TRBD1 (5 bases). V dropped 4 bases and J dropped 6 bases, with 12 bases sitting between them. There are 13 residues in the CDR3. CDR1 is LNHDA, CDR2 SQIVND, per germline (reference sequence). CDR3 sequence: CASSTARDAEAFF. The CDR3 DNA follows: TGTGCCAGTAGTACAGCCCGGGACGCTGAAGCTTTCTTT.

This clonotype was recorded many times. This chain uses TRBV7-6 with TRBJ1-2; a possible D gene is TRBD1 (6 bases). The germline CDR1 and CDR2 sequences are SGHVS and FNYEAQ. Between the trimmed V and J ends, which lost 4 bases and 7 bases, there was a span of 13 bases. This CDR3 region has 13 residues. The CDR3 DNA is TGTGCCAGCAGCTCCGGGGGGCACTCTGGCTACACCTTC. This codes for CASSSGGHSGYTF. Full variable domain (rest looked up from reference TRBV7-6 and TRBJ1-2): GAGVSQSPRYKVTKRGQDVALRCDPISGHVSLYWYRQALGQGPEFLTYFNYEAQQDKSGLPNDRFSAERPEGSISTLTIQRTEQRDSAMYRCASSSGGHSGYTFGSGTRLTVV.

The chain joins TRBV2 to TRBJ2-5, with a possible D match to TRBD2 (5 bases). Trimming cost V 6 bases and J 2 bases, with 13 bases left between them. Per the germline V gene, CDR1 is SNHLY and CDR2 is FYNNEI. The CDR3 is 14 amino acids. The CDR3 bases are TGTGCCAGCAGATCAGCAGGAGGACAAGAGACCCAGTACTTC. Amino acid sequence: CASRSAGGQETQYF.

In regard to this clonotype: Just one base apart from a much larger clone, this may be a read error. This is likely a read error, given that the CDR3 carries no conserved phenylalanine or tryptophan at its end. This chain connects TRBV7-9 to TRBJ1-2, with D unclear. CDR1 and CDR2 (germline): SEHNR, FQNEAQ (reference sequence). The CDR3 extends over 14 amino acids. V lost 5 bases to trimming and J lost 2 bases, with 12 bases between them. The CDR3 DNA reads TGTGCCAGCAGCCCCGACGTCAACAACTATGGCTACACCCTC. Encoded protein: CASSPDVNNYGYTL.

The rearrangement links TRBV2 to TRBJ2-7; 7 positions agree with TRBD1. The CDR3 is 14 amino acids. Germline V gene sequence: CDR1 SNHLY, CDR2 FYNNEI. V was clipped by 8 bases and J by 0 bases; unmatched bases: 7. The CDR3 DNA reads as TGTGCCAGCTCACAAACAGGGGTCTCCTACGAGCAGTACTTC. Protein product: CASSQTGVSYEQYF.

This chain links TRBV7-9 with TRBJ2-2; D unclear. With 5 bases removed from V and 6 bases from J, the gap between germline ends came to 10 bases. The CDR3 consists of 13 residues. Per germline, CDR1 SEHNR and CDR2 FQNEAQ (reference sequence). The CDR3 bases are TGTGCCAGCAGCGACGGGTGGGCCGGGGAGCTGTTTTTT. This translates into CASSDGWAGELFF.

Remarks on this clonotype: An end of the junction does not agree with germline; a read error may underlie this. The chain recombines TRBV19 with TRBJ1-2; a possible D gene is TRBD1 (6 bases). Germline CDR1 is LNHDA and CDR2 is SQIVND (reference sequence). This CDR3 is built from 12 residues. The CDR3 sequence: CASSIVGRDTYF. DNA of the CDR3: TGTGCCAGTAGTATAGTAGGCAGGGACACCTACTTC.

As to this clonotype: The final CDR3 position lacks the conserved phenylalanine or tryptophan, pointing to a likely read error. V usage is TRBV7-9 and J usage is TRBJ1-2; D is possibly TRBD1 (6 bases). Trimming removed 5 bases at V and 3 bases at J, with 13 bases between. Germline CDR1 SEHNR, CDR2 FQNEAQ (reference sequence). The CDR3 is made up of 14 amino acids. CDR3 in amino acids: CASSSPTGDYGYTL. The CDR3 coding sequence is TGTGCCAGCAGCAGCCCGACAGGCGACTATGGCTACACCCTC.

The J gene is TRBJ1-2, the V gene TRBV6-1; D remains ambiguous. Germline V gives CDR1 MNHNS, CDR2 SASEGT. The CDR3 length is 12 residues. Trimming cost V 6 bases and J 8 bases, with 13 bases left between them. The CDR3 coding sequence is TGTGCCAGCAGCCAAGACGCTCGGGGCTACACCTTC. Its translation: CASSQDARGYTF.

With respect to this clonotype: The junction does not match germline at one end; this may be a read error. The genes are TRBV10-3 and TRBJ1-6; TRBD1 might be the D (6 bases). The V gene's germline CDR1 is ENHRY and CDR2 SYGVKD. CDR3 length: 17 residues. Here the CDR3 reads CASSEWTGQRSNSPLHF. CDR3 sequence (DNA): TGTGCCAGCAGTGAATGGACCGGACAGCGAAGTAATTCACCCCTCCACTTT.

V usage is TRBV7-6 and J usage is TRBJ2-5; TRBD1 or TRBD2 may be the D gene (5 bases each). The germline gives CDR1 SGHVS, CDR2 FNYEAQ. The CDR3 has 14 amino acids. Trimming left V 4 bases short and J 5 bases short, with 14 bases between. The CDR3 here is CASSSGGGFETQYF. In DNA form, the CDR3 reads TGTGCCAGCAGCTCGGGTGGGGGATTCGAGACCCAGTACTTC.

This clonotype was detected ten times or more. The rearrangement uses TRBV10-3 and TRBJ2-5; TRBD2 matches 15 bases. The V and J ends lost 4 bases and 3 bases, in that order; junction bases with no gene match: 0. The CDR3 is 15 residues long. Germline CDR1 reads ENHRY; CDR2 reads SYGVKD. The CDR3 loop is CAISGTSGGEETQYF. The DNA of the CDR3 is TGTGCCATCAGTGGGACTAGCGGGGGGGAAGAGACCCAGTACTTC.

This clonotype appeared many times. The CDR3 loop reads CSAIRTGPQETQYF. In DNA, the CDR3 is TGCAGTGCCATTAGGACAGGACCCCAAGAGACCCAGTACTTC. V and J are TRBV20-1 and TRBJ2-5; 7 bases line up with TRBD1. V was clipped by 6 bases and J by 1 base; unmatched bases: 8. The CDR3 covers 14 residues. In germline, CDR1 is DFQATT, CDR2 SNEGSKA (reference sequence).

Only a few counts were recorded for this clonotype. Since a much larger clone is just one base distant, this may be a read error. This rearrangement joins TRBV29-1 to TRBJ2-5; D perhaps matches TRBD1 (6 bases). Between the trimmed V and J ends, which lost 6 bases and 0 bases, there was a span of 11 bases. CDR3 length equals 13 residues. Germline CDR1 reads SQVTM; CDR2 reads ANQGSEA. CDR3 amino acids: CSVTGTYQETQYF. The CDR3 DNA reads TGCAGCGTCACAGGGACGTACCAAGAGACCCAGTACTTC.

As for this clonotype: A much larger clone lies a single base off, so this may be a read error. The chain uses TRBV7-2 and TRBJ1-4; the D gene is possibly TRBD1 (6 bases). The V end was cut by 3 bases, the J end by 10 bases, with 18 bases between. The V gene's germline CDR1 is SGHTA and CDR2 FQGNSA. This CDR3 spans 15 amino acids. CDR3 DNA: TGTGCCAGCAGCTTCGGAGGCAGGGGTCTGGCAAAACTGTTTTTT. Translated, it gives CASSFGGRGLAKLFF.